The table lists the clone carrying this T cell receptor beta chain with a few counts. What it binds is unknown. Germline V gives CDR1 MNHNS, CDR2 SASEGT. V lost 5 bases to trimming and J lost 5 bases, with 13 bases between them. There are 13 residues in the CDR3. Uncontrolled infection, other autoimmune disease, pregnancy or lactation barred patients from enrollment. These data are taken from a study of T cells in Graves' hyperthyroidism and ophthalmopathy. Regarding the study as a whole: Ophthalmopathy, which appeared later, was predicted by the model a median about 6.8 months before onset.

Researchers amplified the TCR beta CDR3 regions from RNA transcripts. Using the HTBI primer set, a first-round RT-PCR was run on the TCR CDR3. TCRdb independently ran MiXCR on the multiplex PCR reads; one entry per CDR3 protein. The table lists hundreds of thousands of distinct CDR3 sequences, about 15% of them singletons, with roughly 6.2% in the top ten. The receptor was isolated from a woman in her twenties or thirties with Graves' hyperthyroidism that later progressed to Graves' ophthalmopathy. Sequencing was carried out using blood. The rearrangement links TRBV6-1 to TRBJ2-7; D unclear. This CDR3 reads CASSPRPGNEQYF. The CDR3 DNA reads TGTGCCAGCAGTCCCCGACCCGGCAACGAGCAGTACTTC.